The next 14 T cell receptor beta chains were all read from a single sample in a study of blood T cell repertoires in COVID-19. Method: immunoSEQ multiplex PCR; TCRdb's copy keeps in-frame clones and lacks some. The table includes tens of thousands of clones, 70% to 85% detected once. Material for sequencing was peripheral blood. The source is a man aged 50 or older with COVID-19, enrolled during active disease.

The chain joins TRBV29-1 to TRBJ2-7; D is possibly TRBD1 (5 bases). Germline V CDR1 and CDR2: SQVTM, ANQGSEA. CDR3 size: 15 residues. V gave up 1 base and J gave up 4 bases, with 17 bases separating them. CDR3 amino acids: CSVEVLHGAGYEQYF. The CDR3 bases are TGCAGCGTTGAAGTTTTGCATGGGGCAGGATACGAGCAGTACTTC.

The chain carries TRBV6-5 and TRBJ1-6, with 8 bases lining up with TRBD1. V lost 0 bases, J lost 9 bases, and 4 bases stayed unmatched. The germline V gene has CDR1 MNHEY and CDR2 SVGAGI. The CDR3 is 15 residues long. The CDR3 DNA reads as TGTGCCAGCAGTTACTCGCGACAGGGGAGTTCACCCCTCCACTTT. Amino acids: CASSYSRQGSSPLHF.

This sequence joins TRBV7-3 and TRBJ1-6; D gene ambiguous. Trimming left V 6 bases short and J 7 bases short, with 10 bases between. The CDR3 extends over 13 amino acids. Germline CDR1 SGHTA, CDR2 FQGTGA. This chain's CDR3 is CASSQVYNSPLHF. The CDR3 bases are TGTGCCAGCAGTCAGGTTTACAATTCACCCCTCCACTTT.

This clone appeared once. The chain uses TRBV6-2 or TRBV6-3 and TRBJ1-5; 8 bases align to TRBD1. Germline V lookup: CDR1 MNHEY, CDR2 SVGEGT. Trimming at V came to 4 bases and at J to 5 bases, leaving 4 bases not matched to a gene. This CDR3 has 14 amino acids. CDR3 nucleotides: TGTGCCAGCAGTTTTACAGGGGGGGATCAGCCCCAGCATTTT. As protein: CASSFTGGDQPQHF.

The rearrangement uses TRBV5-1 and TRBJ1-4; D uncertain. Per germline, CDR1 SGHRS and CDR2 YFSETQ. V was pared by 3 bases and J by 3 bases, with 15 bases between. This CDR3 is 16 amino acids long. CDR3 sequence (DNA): TGCGCCAGCAGCTCGGGAACCGCAGCACCTAATGAAAAACTGTTTTTT. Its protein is CASSSGTAAPNEKLFF.

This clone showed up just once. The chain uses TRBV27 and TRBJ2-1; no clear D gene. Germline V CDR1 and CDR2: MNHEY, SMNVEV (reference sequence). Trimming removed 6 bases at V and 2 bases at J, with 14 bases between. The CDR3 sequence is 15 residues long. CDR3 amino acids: CASSLRHDTYNEQFF. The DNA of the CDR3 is TGTGCCAGCAGCCTTCGACACGATACCTACAATGAGCAGTTCTTC.

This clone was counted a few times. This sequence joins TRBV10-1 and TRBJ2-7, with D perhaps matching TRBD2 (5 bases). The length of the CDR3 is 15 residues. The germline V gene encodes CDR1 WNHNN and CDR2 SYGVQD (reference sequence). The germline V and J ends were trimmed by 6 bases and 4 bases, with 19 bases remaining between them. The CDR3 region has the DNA TGCGCCAGCAGCCGAGGGATAGGGCCATTGTACGAGCAGTACTTC. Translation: CASSRGIGPLYEQYF.

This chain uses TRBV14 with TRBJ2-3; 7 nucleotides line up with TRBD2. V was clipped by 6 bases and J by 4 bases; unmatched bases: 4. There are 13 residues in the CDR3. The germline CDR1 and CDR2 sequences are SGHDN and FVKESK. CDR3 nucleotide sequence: TGTGCCAGCAGACGGGACTACCCAGATACGCAGTATTTT. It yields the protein CASRRDYPDTQYF.

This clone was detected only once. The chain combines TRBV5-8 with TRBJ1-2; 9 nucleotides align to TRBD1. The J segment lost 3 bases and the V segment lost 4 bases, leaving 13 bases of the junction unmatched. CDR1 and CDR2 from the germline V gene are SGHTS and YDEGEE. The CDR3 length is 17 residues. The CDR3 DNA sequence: TGTGCCAGCAGCGTAACCGGGACAGGGCTTACCCACTATGGCTACACCTTC. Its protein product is CASSVTGTGLTHYGYTF.

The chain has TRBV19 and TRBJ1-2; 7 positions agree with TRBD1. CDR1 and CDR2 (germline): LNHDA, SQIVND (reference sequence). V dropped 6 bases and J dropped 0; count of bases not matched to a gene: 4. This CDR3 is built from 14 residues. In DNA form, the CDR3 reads TGTGCCAGTAGAAGGGACAGCACTAACTATGGCTACACCTTC. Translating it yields CASRRDSTNYGYTF.

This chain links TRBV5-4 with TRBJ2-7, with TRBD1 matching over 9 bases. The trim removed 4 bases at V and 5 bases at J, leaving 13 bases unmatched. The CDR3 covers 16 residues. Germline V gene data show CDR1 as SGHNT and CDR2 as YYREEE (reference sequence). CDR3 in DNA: TGTGCCAGCAGCCCCCCTCCGGGACAGGGCCCCCACGAGCAGTACTTC. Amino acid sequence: CASSPPPGQGPHEQYF.

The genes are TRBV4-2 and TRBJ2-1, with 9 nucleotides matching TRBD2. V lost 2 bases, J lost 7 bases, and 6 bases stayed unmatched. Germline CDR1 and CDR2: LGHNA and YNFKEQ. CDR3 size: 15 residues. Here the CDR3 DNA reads TGTGCCAGCAGCCAATTTGCGGGGGGGCGGAATGAGCAGTTCTTC. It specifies CASSQFAGGRNEQFF.

Written as DNA, the CDR3 is TGTGCAAGTCGCTCACCGGGACAGGGTTACGAGCAGTACTTC. This translates into CASRSPGQGYEQYF. The rearrangement uses TRBV12-2 and TRBJ2-7; the table gives TRBD1 as D, unverified against the DNA. TRBV12-2 is a documented pseudogene. The CDR3 runs 14 residues.

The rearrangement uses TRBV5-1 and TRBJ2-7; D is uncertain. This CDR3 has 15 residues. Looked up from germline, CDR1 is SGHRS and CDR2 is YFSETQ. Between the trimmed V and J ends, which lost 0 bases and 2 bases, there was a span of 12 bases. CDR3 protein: CASSLEVGYAYEQYF. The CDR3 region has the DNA TGCGCCAGCAGCTTGGAAGTCGGGTACGCCTACGAGCAGTACTTC.